The text below deals with one TCR beta chain. The CDR3 runs 13 residues. Trimming removed 6 bases from V and 5 bases from J; junction bases left unmatched: 4. Looked up from germline, CDR1 is MDHEN and CDR2 is SYDVKM. The data belong to a study of blood T cell repertoires in COVID-19. As for the study in general: PBMCs, B-cell-depleted T cells, or T cells provided the cDNA or gDNA that made up the material.

In the original analysis: Reference gene primer amplification gave estimated nucleated cell counts. Profiled with immunoSEQ multiplex PCR; TCRdb holds only in-frame clones, not every one. The DNA was the basis for D and trimming; V, J and clone size are from that table. The sample lists about 400,000 clones, 85% to 90% occurring once. The source material was PBMCs or T cells enriched from blood (not recorded which). The chain recombines TRBV28 with TRBJ1-1, with TRBD1 matching over 9 bases. The clonotype originates from a woman between 25 and 40 years old who had recovered from COVID-19. The CDR3 coding sequence is TGTGCCAGCAGGGTGACAGGGGGGACTGAAGCTTTCTTT. Translated: CASRVTGGTEAFF.